These 21 T cell receptor beta chains originate from one sample sequenced in a study of blood T cells in healthy people across ages. The authors ran a second PCR of roughly 7 to 11 cycles using a sample-barcoded 5' primer and a J-beta primer mix. Using its own MiXCR run on the 5' RACE reads, TCRdb lists one record per CDR3 protein. Counted here are under 1,000,000 distinct CDR3 sequences, about half occurring once; the ten biggest clones make up over 15%. Specimen: blood. The source is a man at least 80 years old in good health.

This clonotype came up a few times. The V gene is TRBV29-1, the J gene TRBJ2-7; D is possibly TRBD2 (5 bases). The CDR3 loop spans 14 amino acids. Germline V gene sequence: CDR1 SQVTM, CDR2 ANQGSEA. Trimming left V 0 bases short and J 4 bases short, with 13 bases between. The CDR3 region is CSVEDRVGVYEQYF. CDR3 nucleotide sequence: TGCAGCGTTGAAGATCGGGTGGGAGTTTACGAGCAGTACTTC.

The chain recombines TRBV30 with TRBJ1-2; no clear D gene. Germline values: CDR1 GTSNPN, CDR2 SVGIG (reference sequence). V lost 1 base and J 3 bases, leaving 3 bases between the germline ends. CDR3 length: 11 amino acids. The CDR3 coding sequence is TGTGCCTGGAGTGATCACTATGGCTACACCTTC. Residues: CAWSDHYGYTF.

This chain links TRBV29-1 with TRBJ2-5, with 10 bases fitting TRBD1. CDR1 and CDR2 (germline): SQVTM, ANQGSEA. V gave up 7 bases and J gave up 5 bases; unmatched junction bases: 4. The CDR3 runs 12 residues. CDR3 in amino acids: CSDRQGAETQYF. As DNA, the CDR3 is TGCAGCGACAGACAGGGGGCGGAGACCCAGTACTTC. The full variable domain, with the rest looked up from reference TRBV29-1 and TRBJ2-5, is SAVISQKPSRDICQRGTSLTIQCQVDSQVTMMFWYRQQPGQSLTLIATANQGSEATYESGFVIDKFPISRPNLTFSTLTVSNMSPEDSSIYLCSDRQGAETQYFGPGTRLLVL.

The J gene is TRBJ1-2, the V gene TRBV28; the D gene is possibly TRBD1 (6 bases). The CDR3 contains 14 residues. V shed 10 bases and J shed 6 bases, with 21 bases lying between them. Germline loops: CDR1 MDHEN, CDR2 SYDVKM. The DNA of the CDR3 is TGTGCCATCCAGACGGGGGGCCTAAGTAATGGCTACACCTTC. This encodes CAIQTGGLSNGYTF.

The chain couples TRBV27 to TRBJ1-2, with unresolved D. The length of the CDR3 is 14 residues. The V gene lost 2 bases and the J gene lost 4 bases, with 11 bases spanning the gap. Germline loops: CDR1 MNHEY, CDR2 SMNVEV (reference sequence). The CDR3 sequence is CASSLGPRGYGYTF. CDR3 nucleotides: TGTGCCAGCAGTTTAGGCCCTCGGGGCTATGGCTACACCTTC.

The chain recombines TRBV16 with TRBJ1-5; D ambiguous. V was trimmed by 1 base and J by 4 bases, leaving 5 bases between them. The CDR3 covers 13 residues. Germline V gene sequence: CDR1 KGHSY, CDR2 FQNENV. The CDR3 coding sequence is TGTGCCAGCAGCCAATTCAGAAATCAGCCCCAGCATTTT. Amino acid sequence: CASSQFRNQPQHF.

This clonotype has just one count. One end of the junction is discordant with germline, which a read error may explain. The V and J genes are TRBV4-3 and TRBJ2-1, with 7 bases fitting TRBD2. Germline V lookup: CDR1 LGHNA, CDR2 YSLEER. The CDR3 contains 16 residues. The CDR3 DNA reads as TGCACCAGCAGCCAAGGGGCTAGCGGCAGCTCCAATGAGCAGTTCTTC. Protein product: CTSSQGASGSSNEQFF.

Ten or more counts support this clonotype. The chain carries TRBV27 and TRBJ2-1, with 7 bases lining up with TRBD2. The CDR3 length is 14 residues. Germline CDR1 MNHEY, CDR2 SMNVEV (reference sequence). Trimming at V came to 2 bases and at J to 2 bases, leaving 0 bases not matched to a gene. CDR3 nucleotides: TGTGCCAGCAGTTTAGGGGGGGCCTACAATGAGCAGTTCTTC. Residues: CASSLGGAYNEQFF.

The chain uses TRBV6-2 or TRBV6-3 and TRBJ1-5; D remains unclear. CDR3 length equals 18 residues. Trimming removed 5 bases from V and 9 bases from J, with 29 bases in between. CDR1 and CDR2 (germline): MNHEY, SVGEGT. The CDR3 nucleotides read TGTGCCAGCAGTAGCCCCCGAGTCGGGAACGGGCGAGACCGGCCCCAGCATTTT. Its translation: CASSSPRVGNGRDRPQHF.

CDR3 sequence reads: CASSPVGRGDEQYF. The CDR3 DNA is TGTGCCAGCAGTCCCGTTGGGAGGGGTGACGAGCAGTACTTC. The V gene is TRBV28, the J gene TRBJ2-7, with 7 bases matching TRBD2. The ends lost 5 bases at V and 5 bases at J; junction bases unmatched: 9. Per germline, CDR1 MDHEN and CDR2 SYDVKM. This CDR3 spans 14 amino acids.

The chain recombines TRBV27 with TRBJ1-2; tentative D call: TRBD1 (6 bases). From germline, CDR1 is MNHEY and CDR2 SMNVEV (reference sequence). With 7 bases removed from V and 5 bases from J, the gap between germline ends came to 17 bases. This CDR3 has 14 residues. For the CDR3, the DNA is TGTGCCAGCACCCCTTCGGGACACCTTTATGGCTACACCTTC. Its protein is CASTPSGHLYGYTF.

V is TRBV5-1 and J is TRBJ2-5, with 10 bases fitting TRBD2. In germline, CDR1 is SGHRS, CDR2 YFSETQ. Trimming removed 2 bases from V and 5 bases from J; junction bases left unmatched: 6. The CDR3 runs 15 residues. The CDR3 DNA is TGCGCCAGCAGCTTTCTAGCGGGAGAAGGGGAGACCCAGTACTTC. It specifies CASSFLAGEGETQYF.

V gene TRBV10-3 combines with J gene TRBJ2-3, with D unresolved. V lost 4 bases and J 4 bases, leaving 9 bases between the germline ends. The CDR3 has 13 residues. Germline values: CDR1 ENHRY, CDR2 SYGVKD. In DNA form, the CDR3 reads TGTGCCATCAGTGGCGTAAGCGCAGATACGCAGTATTTT. Protein product: CAISGVSADTQYF.

In its sample, this clonotype was seen once. The chain employs TRBV5-1 and TRBJ2-2; perhaps TRBD1 as D (5 bases). The V end lost 0 bases, the J end lost 0 bases, and 15 bases lay between the germline ends. Germline V gives CDR1 SGHRS, CDR2 YFSETQ. The CDR3 has 18 residues. The CDR3 sequence: CASSLEGHQGTNTGELFF. As DNA, the CDR3 is TGCGCCAGCAGCTTGGAAGGCCACCAGGGTACGAACACCGGGGAGCTGTTTTTT.

The chain uses TRBV5-1 and TRBJ1-1, with D possibly matching TRBD1 (5 bases). From germline, CDR1 is SGHRS and CDR2 YFSETQ. CDR3 length equals 13 residues. The V end was cut by 0 bases, the J end by 8 bases, with 11 bases between. The CDR3 region has the DNA TGCGCCAGCAGCTTGGAGGCCCGGGACGAAGCTTTCTTT. Translation: CASSLEARDEAFF. Filled out from reference TRBV5-1 and TRBJ1-1, the complete variable domain reads KAGVTQTPRYLIKTRGQQVTLSCSPISGHRSVSWYQQTPGQGLQFLFEYFSETQRNKGNFPGRFSGRQFSNSRSEMNVSTLELGDSALYLCASSLEARDEAFFGQGTRLTVV.

This clonotype was observed at least ten times. V and J are TRBV27 and TRBJ1-2; no definite D call. Germline-derived CDR1 and CDR2 are MNHEY and SMNVEV (reference sequence). The CDR3 contains 14 residues. The V and J ends lost 3 bases and 2 bases respectively, with 10 bases between them. The CDR3 is CASSLGRTNYGYTF. CDR3 DNA sequence: TGTGCCAGCAGTTTGGGCAGGACGAACTATGGCTACACCTTC.

The CDR3: CASRQRRGRETQYF. CDR3 nucleotides: TGTGCCAGCAGGCAAAGGCGGGGGCGAGAGACCCAGTACTTC. The V gene is TRBV7-2, the J gene TRBJ2-5; D possibly corresponds to TRBD2 (7 bases). V was shortened by 6 bases and J by 4 bases, with 15 bases between the two germline ends. The CDR3 contains 14 residues. In germline, CDR1 is SGHTA, CDR2 FQGNSA. The full variable domain, rest sourced from reference TRBV7-2 and TRBJ2-5, is GAGVSQSPSNKVTEKGKDVELRCDPISGHTALYWYRQSLGQGLEFLIYFQGNSAPDKSGLPSDRFSAERTGGSVSTLTIQRTQQEDSAVYLCASRQRRGRETQYFGPGTRLLVL.

The chain recombines TRBV27 with TRBJ2-7; 9 bases map to TRBD2. With V trimmed by 8 bases and J by 2 bases, 7 bases remained unmatched. The CDR3 extends over 14 amino acids. Looked up from germline, CDR1 is MNHEY and CDR2 is SMNVEV (reference sequence). CDR3 protein: CASRRLAEAYEQYF. In DNA, the CDR3 is TGTGCCAGCCGCCGACTAGCGGAAGCCTACGAGCAGTACTTC.

The CDR3 loop is CASSLEPGSTGELFF. The DNA of the CDR3 is TGCGCCAGCAGCTTGGAACCAGGGAGCACCGGGGAGCTGTTTTTT. The genes are TRBV5-1 and TRBJ2-2, with D possibly called TRBD1 or TRBD2 (5 bases each). This CDR3 spans 15 amino acids. CDR1 is SGHRS, CDR2 YFSETQ, per germline. The V end lost 0 bases, the J end lost 4 bases, and 10 bases lay between the germline ends.

The genes are TRBV24-1 and TRBJ2-3; D gene unclear. The CDR3 is 15 residues long. Germline CDR1 KGHDR, CDR2 SFDVKD. The V end was cut by 3 bases, the J end by 3 bases, with 12 bases between. The CDR3 here is CATSDPRFGTDTQYF. The CDR3 DNA sequence: TGTGCCACCAGTGATCCGCGGTTTGGGACAGATACGCAGTATTTT.

The chain couples TRBV20-1 to TRBJ1-2; TRBD1 might be the D (6 bases). This CDR3 is built from 15 residues. Trimming cost V 3 bases and J 8 bases, with 22 bases left between them. The germline gives CDR1 DFQATT, CDR2 SNEGSKA (reference sequence). The CDR3 loop reads CSASRVGGPKGGYTF. The CDR3 nucleotides are TGCAGTGCTAGTCGCGTCGGGGGGCCAAAAGGAGGCTACACCTTC.